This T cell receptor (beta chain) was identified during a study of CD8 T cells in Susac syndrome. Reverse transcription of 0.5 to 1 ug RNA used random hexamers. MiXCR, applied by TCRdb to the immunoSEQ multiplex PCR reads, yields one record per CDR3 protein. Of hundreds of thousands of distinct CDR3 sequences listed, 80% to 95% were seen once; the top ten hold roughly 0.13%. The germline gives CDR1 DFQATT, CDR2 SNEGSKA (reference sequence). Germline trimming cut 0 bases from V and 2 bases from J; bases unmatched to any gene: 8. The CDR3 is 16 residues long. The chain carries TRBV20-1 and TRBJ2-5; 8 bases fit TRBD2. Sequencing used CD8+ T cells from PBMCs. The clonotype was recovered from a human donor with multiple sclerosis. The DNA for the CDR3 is TGCAGTGCTAGAGATCCCATACTAGCGGTACAAGAGACCCAGTACTTC. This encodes CSARDPILAVQETQYF.